A selection of T cell receptor beta chains follows, all from one sample in a study of T cells after somatic rescue of genetic block. Sequencing used immunoSEQ multiplex PCR; TCRdb keeps in-frame clones, though not all of them. This sample has 70,000 to 95,000 clones; 90% occur once, and the top ten carry 1.5% to 2%. The sample was peripheral blood mononuclear cells (PBMCs). These receptor sequences come from a woman younger than 30. Both conserved end residues are part of each CDR3. D genes are given only for firm matches. Rows give clone size only sometimes, using once, few, many, or a class for an expanded clone.

j_call d_call v_call clone_size cdr3_nt cdr3_aa
TRBJ2-1 NA TRBV5-1 NA TGCGCCAGCAGACGACCTAGCGCGCTCCCCCGCGACAATGAGCAGTTCTTC CASRRPSALPRDNEQFF
TRBJ2-7 NA TRBV6-5 NA TGTGCCAGCAGTCCCCCATTTACCTCCTACGAGCAGTACTTC CASSPPFTSYEQYF
TRBJ2-1 NA TRBV11-3 NA TGTGCCAGCACCCTCACCGGCCAAGCAGTGAATGAGCAGTTCTTC CASTLTGQAVNEQFF
TRBJ2-1 NA TRBV28 NA TGTGCCAGCAGTCTGGGGAAACCAGGTGAGCAGTTCTTC CASSLGKPGEQFF
TRBJ2-2 TRBD2 TRBV7-8 NA TGTGCCAGCAGCTCCGCCGGGACTAGCGGGCGTCCTGACACCGGGGAGCTGTTTTTT CASSSAGTSGRPDTGELFF
TRBJ1-6 NA TRBV2 NA TGTGCCAGCACCGCTAATTCACCCCTCCACTTT CASTANSPLHF
TRBJ2-3 NA TRBV6-4 NA TGTGCCAGCAGTCACCTCCCGGACAGAGGAGATACGCAGTATTTT CASSHLPDRGDTQYF
TRBJ2-3 TRBD1 TRBV5-1 NA TGCGCCAGCAGCCAGAGGACAGGCACCACAGATACGCAGTATTTT CASSQRTGTTDTQYF
TRBJ2-1 NA TRBV29-1 NA TGCAGCGTTGAATTGGTGGCCAGCTCCTACAATGAGCAGTTCTTC CSVELVASSYNEQFF
TRBJ2-2 NA TRBV14 NA TGTGCCAGCAGCGAACTGGCGGCAGGGGTCACCGGGGAGCTGTTTTTT CASSELAAGVTGELFF
TRBJ2-7 TRBD2 TRBV11-1 NA TGTGCCAGCAGCTTGAACGGGAGGGCGGCGGGGGAGCAGTACTTC CASSLNGRAAGEQYF
TRBJ2-3 NA TRBV4-3 once TGCGCCAGCAGCCAAAGGAGGCCCCATACGCAGTATTTT CASSQRRPHTQYF
TRBJ2-6 NA TRBV4-1 NA TGCGCCAGTCGGCGGGACTCCGGGGCTGGGGCCAACGTCCTGACTTTC CASRRDSGAGANVLTF
TRBJ2-3 TRBD2 TRBV7-8 NA TGTGCCAGCAGCTTACTGGGTCTAGCGGGAGTTGGTGGAGATACGCAGTATTTT CASSLLGLAGVGGDTQYF
TRBJ1-1 TRBD1 TRBV5-1 NA TGCGCCAGCAGCCCAGGACAGGGCGGCTGGACTGAAGCTTTCTTT CASSPGQGGWTEAFF
TRBJ2-2 TRBD1 TRBV5-1 NA TGCGCCAGCAGCTCGACAGGGATCGTGGACACCGGGGAGCTGTTTTTT CASSSTGIVDTGELFF
TRBJ2-7 TRBD2 TRBV6-5 NA TGTGCCAGCAGTTACTCAGCGCGGGAGGGCCGATCCGAGCAGTACTTC CASSYSAREGRSEQYF
TRBJ2-5 NA TRBV4-1 NA TGCGCCAGCAGCCATGGCGGTCTCCAAGAGACCCAGTACTTC CASSHGGLQETQYF
TRBJ1-1 TRBD1 TRBV7-9 NA TGTGCCAGCAGCTCCCCGGACAGGTCGAGCGCTGAAGCTTTCTTT CASSSPDRSSAEAFF
TRBJ2-2 NA TRBV6-1 NA TGTGCCAGCAGCATGGGTCTCGACACCGGGGAGCTGTTTTTT CASSMGLDTGELFF
TRBJ2-7 NA TRBV18 few TGTGCCAGCTCCCGTAGGCAGGGAATCTACGAGCAGTACTTC CASSRRQGIYEQYF
TRBJ2-7 NA TRBV14 NA TGTGCCAGCAGCCAAGATTTAACTGGCGAGCAGTACTTC CASSQDLTGEQYF
TRBJ2-3 TRBD1 TRBV7-9 NA TGTGCCAGCAGCTCGGACAGGTGGGGCACAGATACGCAGTATTTT CASSSDRWGTDTQYF
TRBJ1-2 TRBD1 TRBV5-1 NA TGCGCCAGCAGCTTAACAGGGGGCTATGAGTATGGCTACACCTTC CASSLTGGYEYGYTF
TRBJ1-2 NA TRBV6-5 once TGTGCCAGCAGCTATGGGGAGGGCTACACCTTC CASSYGEGYTF
TRBJ2-5 NA TRBV14 NA TGTGCCAGCAGCCAACAGTTGGAGACCCAGTACTTC CASSQQLETQYF
TRBJ2-2 NA TRBV6-1 NA TGTGCCAGCAGTGAACGGGGGGCTGGCGGGGAGCTGTTTTTT CASSERGAGGELFF
TRBJ1-5 NA TRBV28 NA TGTGCCAGCAGTTTACCGGATAATCAGCCCCAGCATTTT CASSLPDNQPQHF
TRBJ2-5 TRBD1 TRBV6-5 NA TGTGCCAGCACCGCCGGACAGGGGGCGGGGGAGACCCAGTACTTC CASTAGQGAGETQYF
TRBJ2-3 NA TRBV5-4 NA TGTGCCAGCAGCACACCGGGACTCTCTAGCACAGATACGCAGTATTTT CASSTPGLSSTDTQYF
TRBJ2-3 TRBD2 TRBV5-3 NA TGTGCCAGAAGCTCCCTCATTACTAGCGGGAGGGCCAAGAGAACAGATACGCAGTATTTT CARSSLITSGRAKRTDTQYF
TRBJ1-6 NA TRBV6-1 NA TGTGCCAGCAGTGCTAGGGAAGGAACTTCACCCCTCCACTTT CASSAREGTSPLHF